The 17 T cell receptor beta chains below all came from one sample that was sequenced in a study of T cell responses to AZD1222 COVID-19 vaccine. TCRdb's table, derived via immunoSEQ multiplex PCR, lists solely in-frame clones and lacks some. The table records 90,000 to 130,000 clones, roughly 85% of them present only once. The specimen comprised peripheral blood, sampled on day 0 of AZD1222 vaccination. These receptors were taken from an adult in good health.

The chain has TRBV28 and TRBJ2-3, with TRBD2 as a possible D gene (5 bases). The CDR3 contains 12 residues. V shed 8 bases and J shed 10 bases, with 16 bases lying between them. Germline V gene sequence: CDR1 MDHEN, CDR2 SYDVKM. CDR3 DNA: TGTGCCAGCTATAATCCGGGGAAGGCGCAGTATTTT. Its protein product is CASYNPGKAQYF.

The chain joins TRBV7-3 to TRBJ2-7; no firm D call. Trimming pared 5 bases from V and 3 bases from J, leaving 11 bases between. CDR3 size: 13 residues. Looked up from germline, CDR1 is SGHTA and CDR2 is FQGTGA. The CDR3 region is CASSREIGYEQYF. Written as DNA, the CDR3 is TGTGCCAGCAGCAGAGAGATAGGCTACGAGCAGTACTTC.

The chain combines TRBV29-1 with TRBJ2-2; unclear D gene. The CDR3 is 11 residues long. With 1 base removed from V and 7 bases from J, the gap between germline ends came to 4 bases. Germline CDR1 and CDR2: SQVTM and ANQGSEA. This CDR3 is CSVEAGGELFF. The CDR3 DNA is TGCAGCGTTGAAGCGGGCGGGGAGCTGTTTTTT.

The CDR3 bases are TGTGCCAGTAGTGCGGGACAGGTCAAGCGTCAGGCTAGGTGGCGTCAGGCCTACGACGAGCAGTACTTC. Residues: CASSAGQVKRQARWRQAYDEQYF. The rearrangement links TRBV19 to TRBJ2-7, with 8 bases aligning to TRBD1. CDR3 length: 23 amino acids. The trim removed 5 bases at V and 5 bases at J, leaving 35 bases unmatched. Looked up from germline, CDR1 is LNHDA and CDR2 is SQIVND (reference sequence).

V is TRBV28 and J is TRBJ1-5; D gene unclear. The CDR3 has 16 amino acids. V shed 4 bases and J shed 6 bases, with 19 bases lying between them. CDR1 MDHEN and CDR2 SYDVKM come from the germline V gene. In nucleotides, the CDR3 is TGTGCCAGCAGTTCCTCCGCTCAGGTAGAGATTCAGCCCCAGCATTTT. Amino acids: CASSSSAQVEIQPQHF.

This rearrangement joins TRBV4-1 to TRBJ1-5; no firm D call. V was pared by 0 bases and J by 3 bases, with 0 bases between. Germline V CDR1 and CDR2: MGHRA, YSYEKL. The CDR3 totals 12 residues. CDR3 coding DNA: TGCGCCAGCAGCCAAGACAATCAGCCCCAGCATTTT. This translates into CASSQDNQPQHF.

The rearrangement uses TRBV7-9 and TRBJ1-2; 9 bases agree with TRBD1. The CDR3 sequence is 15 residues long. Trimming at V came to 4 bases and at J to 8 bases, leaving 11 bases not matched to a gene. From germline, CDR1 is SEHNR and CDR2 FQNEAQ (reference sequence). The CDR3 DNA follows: TGTGCCAGCAGCTCTAGGACAGGGGAGGTTCTGGGCTACACCTTC. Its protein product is CASSSRTGEVLGYTF.

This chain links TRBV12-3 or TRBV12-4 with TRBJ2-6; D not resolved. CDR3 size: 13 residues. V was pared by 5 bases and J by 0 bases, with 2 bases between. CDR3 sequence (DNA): TGTGCCAGCAGTGCCTCTGGGGCCAACGTCCTGACTTTC. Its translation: CASSASGANVLTF.

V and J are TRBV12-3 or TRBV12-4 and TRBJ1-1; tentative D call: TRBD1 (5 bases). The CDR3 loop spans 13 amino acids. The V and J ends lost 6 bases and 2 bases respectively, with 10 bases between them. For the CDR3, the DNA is TGTGCCAGCAGGATGACAGATAACACTGAAGCTTTCTTT. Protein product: CASRMTDNTEAFF.

The CDR3 nucleotides are TGTGCCAGCAGTGCTAATACAATAGCCAAAAACATTCAGTACTTC. Protein product: CASSANTIAKNIQYF. V usage is TRBV2 and J usage is TRBJ2-4; D unclear. Germline V lookup: CDR1 SNHLY, CDR2 FYNNEI. The CDR3 is 15 residues long. V was cut by 4 bases and J by 0 bases, with 10 bases left in between.

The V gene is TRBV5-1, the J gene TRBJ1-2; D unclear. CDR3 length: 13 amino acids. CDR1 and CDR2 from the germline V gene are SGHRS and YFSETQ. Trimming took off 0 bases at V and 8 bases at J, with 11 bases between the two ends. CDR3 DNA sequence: TGCGCCAGCAGCTTGGCGGTCTCTGACGGCTACACCTTC. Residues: CASSLAVSDGYTF.

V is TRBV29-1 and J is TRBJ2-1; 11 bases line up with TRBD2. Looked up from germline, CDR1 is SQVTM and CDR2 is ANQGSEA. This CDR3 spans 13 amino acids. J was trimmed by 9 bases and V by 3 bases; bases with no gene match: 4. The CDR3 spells CSVDLAGGSEQFF. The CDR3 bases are TGCAGCGTTGATCTAGCGGGAGGTTCTGAGCAGTTCTTC.

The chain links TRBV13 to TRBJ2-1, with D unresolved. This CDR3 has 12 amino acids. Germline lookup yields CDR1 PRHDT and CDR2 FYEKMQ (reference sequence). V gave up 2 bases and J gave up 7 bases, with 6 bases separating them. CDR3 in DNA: TGTGCCAGCAGCTTACCCCTTAATGAGCAGTTCTTC. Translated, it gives CASSLPLNEQFF.

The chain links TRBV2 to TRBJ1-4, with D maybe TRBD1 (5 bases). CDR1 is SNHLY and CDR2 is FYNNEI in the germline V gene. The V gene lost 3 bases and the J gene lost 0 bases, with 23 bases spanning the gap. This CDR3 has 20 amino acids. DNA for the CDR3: TGTGCCAGCAGTGACCCCAAGGGGACGCCAACTTTGGCAACTAATGAAAAACTGTTTTTT. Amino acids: CASSDPKGTPTLATNEKLFF.

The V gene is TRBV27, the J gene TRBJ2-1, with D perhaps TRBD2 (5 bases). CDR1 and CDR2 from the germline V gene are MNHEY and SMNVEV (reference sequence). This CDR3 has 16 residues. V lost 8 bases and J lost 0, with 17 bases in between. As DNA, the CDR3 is TGTGCCAGCCGACGTTCGATGGGGAGCTCCTACAATGAGCAGTTCTTC. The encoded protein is CASRRSMGSSYNEQFF.

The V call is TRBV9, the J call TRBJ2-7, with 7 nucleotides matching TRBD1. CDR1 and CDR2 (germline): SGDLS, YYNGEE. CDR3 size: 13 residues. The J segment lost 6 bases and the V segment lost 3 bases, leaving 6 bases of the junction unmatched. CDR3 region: CASSAWDSSEQYF. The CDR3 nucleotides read TGTGCCAGCAGCGCCTGGGACAGCTCCGAGCAGTACTTC.

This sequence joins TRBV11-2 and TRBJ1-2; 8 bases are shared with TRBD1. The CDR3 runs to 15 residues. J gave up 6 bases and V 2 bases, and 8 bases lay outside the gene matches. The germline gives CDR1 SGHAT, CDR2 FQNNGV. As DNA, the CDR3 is TGTGCCAGCAGCTTAAGTTCAGGGGGCGTAGATGGCTACACCTTC. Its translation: CASSLSSGGVDGYTF.